The source of this T cell receptor (beta chain) is a study of CD8 T cells in ankylosing spondylitis. TCRdb reprocessed the 5' RACE reads with MiXCR, giving one entry per CDR3 protein. The sample holds roughly 180,000 distinct CDR3 sequences, roughly 10% seen once. On this clonotype itself: Its antigen is not identified. A much larger clonotype is one base distant, so this may be a read error.

Study outcomes and limitations: Those disease-linked clones were CD8+; they were also relatively rare in peripheral blood. Ankylosing spondylitis blood appeared to carry a characteristic TCR beta motif of several highly homologous variants.

This TCR derives from a female donor with ankylosing spondylitis or in good health (not recorded which). Sequencing was performed on blood, either unsorted or a sorted T cell fraction (not recorded which).

CDR3 sequence (DNA): TGTGCCAGCAGCCCGGGACAGAACTATGGCTACACCTTC. This sequence encodes CASSPGQNYGYTF. The J gene is TRBJ1-2, the V gene TRBV27; 7 bases map to TRBD1. Germline loops: CDR1 MNHEY, CDR2 SMNVEV (reference sequence). CDR3 length: 13 amino acids. Trimming at V came to 6 bases and at J to 2 bases, leaving 3 bases not matched to a gene.